One and the same sample provided the 14 T cell receptor beta chains below, sequenced in a study of cytomegalovirus exposure and HLA in healthy donors. Vbeta (60) and Jbeta (13) primers were used in the PCR. This table comes from immunoSEQ multiplex PCR, and its TCRdb copy is limited to in-frame clones, with some not included. Among about 95,000 clones listed, 60% to 85% were seen once. What was sequenced was PBMCs. All receptors come from a young man in good health and CMV-seropositive.

The chain carries TRBV7-2 and TRBJ2-1; D gene ambiguous. Germline-derived CDR1 and CDR2 are SGHTA and FQGNSA. The length of the CDR3 is 14 residues. V lost 5 bases and J 4 bases, leaving 12 bases between the germline ends. Here the CDR3 DNA reads TGTGCCAGCAGCCCGCAACTACTTTACAATGAGCAGTTCTTC. Translating gives CASSPQLLYNEQFF.

The CDR3: CASSLGLQETQYF. The DNA of the CDR3 is TGTGCCAGCAGCTTAGGACTGCAAGAGACCCAGTACTTC. This chain joins TRBV7-6 and TRBJ2-5; D call uncertain. CDR1 and CDR2 from the germline V gene are SGHVS and FNYEAQ. V was clipped by 1 base and J by 2 bases, with 5 bases between them. The CDR3 is 13 residues long. The full variable domain, completed using reference TRBV7-6 and TRBJ2-5, is GAGVSQSPRYKVTKRGQDVALRCDPISGHVSLYWYRQALGQGPEFLTYFNYEAQQDKSGLPNDRFSAERPEGSISTLTIQRTEQRDSAMYRCASSLGLQETQYFGPGTRLLVL.

The chain links TRBV5-1 to TRBJ2-7, with D hard to call. This CDR3 is 13 amino acids long. Germline lookup yields CDR1 SGHRS and CDR2 YFSETQ. V lost 4 bases to trimming and J lost 2 bases, with 10 bases between them. In DNA form, the CDR3 reads TGCGCCAGCAGCCTCTTGACTCCCTACGAGCAGTACTTC. It is translated as CASSLLTPYEQYF.

In nucleotides, the CDR3 is TGTGCCAGCAGACCAGGGACAGGGGGTAACGGTGAAAAACTGTTTTTT. Translated: CASRPGTGGNGEKLFF. This sequence joins TRBV27 and TRBJ1-4, with 11 bases matching TRBD1. V trimming: 6 bases; J trimming: 7 bases; junction bases outside the gene matches: 10. Germline CDR1 reads MNHEY; CDR2 reads SMNVEV (reference sequence). The CDR3 runs 16 residues.

The table lists this clone with a few counts. V gene TRBV7-8 combines with J gene TRBJ1-6, with 7 bases fitting TRBD1. V lost 5 bases, J lost 8 bases, and 6 bases stayed unmatched. This CDR3 is 14 amino acids long. Per germline, CDR1 SGHVS and CDR2 FQNEAQ. The CDR3: CASSPRQGDSPLHF. CDR3 in DNA: TGTGCCAGCAGCCCCCGACAGGGTGATTCACCCCTCCACTTT.

The V call is TRBV7-8, the J call TRBJ1-1; 8 nucleotides agree with TRBD1. Germline CDR1 is SGHVS and CDR2 is FQNEAQ. The V gene end was trimmed by 5 bases and the J gene end by 3 bases; junction bases not matched to a gene: 5. CDR3 length equals 14 residues. The CDR3 loop is CASSADREHTEAFF. The CDR3 bases are TGTGCCAGCAGCGCGGACAGGGAGCACACTGAAGCTTTCTTT.

The chain has TRBV7-2 and TRBJ2-1; 10 positions agree with TRBD2. The J segment lost 3 bases and the V segment lost 6 bases, leaving 5 bases of the junction unmatched. In germline, CDR1 is SGHTA, CDR2 FQGNSA. The CDR3 sequence is 15 residues long. The CDR3 DNA is TGTGCCAGCAGGGAAGCGGGAGGGCGCTACAATGAGCAGTTCTTC. This codes for CASREAGGRYNEQFF.

V usage is TRBV15 and J usage is TRBJ2-1; weak D call: TRBD1 (5 bases). Germline V CDR1 and CDR2: LNHNV, YYDKDF (reference sequence). Deletions cut 0 bases from V and 7 bases from J, with 13 bases between. The CDR3 covers 15 residues. CDR3 DNA: TGTGCCACCAGCAGAGAAACATCCAGGGCTAATGAGCAGTTCTTC. This sequence encodes CATSRETSRANEQFF.

The chain links TRBV7-8 to TRBJ1-4, with D possibly TRBD1 on 5 matching bases. The V and J ends lost 5 bases and 3 bases respectively, with 13 bases between them. The CDR3 contains 15 residues. Germline CDR1 SGHVS, CDR2 FQNEAQ. Here the CDR3 reads CASSRRGGSNEKLFF. The CDR3 coding sequence is TGTGCCAGCAGCCGTCGGGGGGGGTCTAATGAAAAACTGTTTTTT.

J is TRBJ1-1 and V is TRBV7-9, with D perhaps matching TRBD1 (5 bases). V lost 6 bases, J lost 4 bases, and 9 bases lay in between. CDR1 is SEHNR, CDR2 FQNEAQ, per germline (reference sequence). The length of the CDR3 is 12 residues. CDR3 coding DNA: TGTGCCAGCAGATTGCAGGGCACTGAAGCTTTCTTT. Its protein is CASRLQGTEAFF.

The rearrangement links TRBV4-2 to TRBJ2-3, with 7 nucleotides matching TRBD1. Germline CDR1 is LGHNA and CDR2 is YNFKEQ. Unmatched junction bases numbered 11, after V lost 3 bases and J lost 2 bases. This CDR3 contains 17 residues. In nucleotides, the CDR3 is TGTGCCAGCAGCCAGTCAGGAGCAGGGGGAAACACAGATACGCAGTATTTT. It is translated as CASSQSGAGGNTDTQYF.

The DNA for the CDR3 is TGTGCCAGCAGCCGGGGGACAGGGGAGCAGCCCCAGCATTTT. Protein product: CASSRGTGEQPQHF. This chain links TRBV4-2 with TRBJ1-5; 10 bases are shared with TRBD1. Germline loops: CDR1 LGHNA, CDR2 YNFKEQ. The V segment lost 4 bases and the J segment 7 bases; nucleotides outside the gene matches: 4. The CDR3 runs 14 residues.

The chain combines TRBV19 with TRBJ2-7, with D possibly TRBD2 on 6 matching bases. CDR3 size: 15 residues. Looked up from germline, CDR1 is LNHDA and CDR2 is SQIVND (reference sequence). V was clipped by 0 bases and J by 5 bases, with 14 bases between them. The CDR3 DNA follows: TGTGCCAGTAGTATAGAGAGAGGGAGGACCGACGAGCAGTACTTC. Protein sequence: CASSIERGRTDEQYF.

The V gene is TRBV18, the J gene TRBJ1-5; D gene ambiguous. This CDR3 region has 14 residues. Germline CDR1 KGHSH, CDR2 LQKENI. The germline V and J ends were trimmed by 3 bases and 0 bases, with 6 bases remaining between them. The CDR3 region is CASSPSNSNQPQHF. The CDR3 region has the DNA TGTGCCAGCTCACCGAGTAATAGCAATCAGCCCCAGCATTTT.